Listed here are 25 T cell receptor beta chains from one sample, sequenced in a study of blood T cell repertoires in COVID-19. Produced via immunoSEQ multiplex PCR; TCRdb's table is partial and in-frame only. Of hundreds of thousands of clones listed, 85% to 90% were seen once; the top ten hold around 1.4%. Source material: peripheral blood. These receptors all come from an elderly man with acute or convalescent COVID-19.

This chain joins TRBV28 and TRBJ1-6, with 7 bases matching TRBD1. This CDR3 is 15 amino acids long. CDR1 and CDR2 (germline): MDHEN, SYDVKM. V gave up 6 bases and J gave up 7 bases; unmatched junction bases: 9. CDR3 amino acids: CASRRDRTGNSPLHF. The DNA of the CDR3 is TGTGCCAGCAGGAGGGACAGAACAGGAAATTCACCCCTCCACTTT.

This sequence joins TRBV29-1 and TRBJ1-2; tentatively, D is TRBD1 (5 bases). This CDR3 has 12 residues. The V gene's germline CDR1 is SQVTM and CDR2 ANQGSEA. V lost 7 bases and J 3 bases, leaving 12 bases between the germline ends. CDR3 coding DNA: TGCAGCGCAACCCAAGGGGACTATGGCTACACCTTC. This gives the protein CSATQGDYGYTF.

The chain carries TRBV7-3 and TRBJ2-1; 12 bases line up with TRBD2. Germline assignment: CDR1 SGHTA and CDR2 FQGTGA. The CDR3 sequence is 14 residues long. J gave up 7 bases and V 3 bases, and 1 base lay outside the gene matches. CDR3 in DNA: TGTGCCAGCAGCTTGCTAGCGGGGGGGAATGAGCAGTTCTTC. Translation: CASSLLAGGNEQFF.

V gene TRBV7-2 combines with J gene TRBJ2-7, with TRBD1 matching over 7 bases. Germline CDR1 reads SGHTA; CDR2 reads FQGNSA. The CDR3 has 13 residues. V shed 4 bases, J shed 5 bases, and the junction held 5 bases outside the gene matches. Here the CDR3 DNA reads TGTGCCAGCAGCTCCGACAGGGACGACGAGCAGTACTTC. Protein sequence: CASSSDRDDEQYF.

The chain recombines TRBV11-2 with TRBJ2-2; weak D call: TRBD2 (5 bases). CDR1 and CDR2 (germline): SGHAT, FQNNGV. The CDR3 length is 14 residues. V shed 4 bases and J shed 6 bases, with 12 bases lying between them. The chain's CDR3 is CASSSSTRAGELFF. The CDR3 DNA reads TGTGCCAGCAGCTCCTCTACGCGGGCCGGGGAGCTGTTTTTT.

As DNA, the CDR3 is TGTGCCAGCAGCCAAGAGGGCGGGGGTCGCGAAAAACTGTTTTTT. Translated, it gives CASSQEGGGREKLFF. V and J are TRBV3-1 (or the pseudogene TRBV3-2) and TRBJ1-4; TRBD1 might be the D (5 bases). CDR1 and CDR2 from the germline V gene are LGHDT and YNNKEL (reference sequence). V dropped 0 bases and J dropped 8 bases, with 13 bases sitting between them. The CDR3 loop spans 15 amino acids.

This clone has a single count. The chain is built from TRBV4-1 and TRBJ1-5; 8 bases match TRBD1. J gave up 6 bases and V 2 bases, and 9 bases lay outside the gene matches. Per the germline V gene, CDR1 is MGHRA and CDR2 is YSYEKL. This CDR3 spans 16 amino acids. The CDR3 sequence is CASSQSGQGGFQPQHF. CDR3 DNA: TGCGCCAGCAGCCAATCAGGACAGGGTGGGTTTCAGCCCCAGCATTTT.

The chain recombines TRBV16 with TRBJ1-1; 7 bases are a match to TRBD1. Germline loops: CDR1 KGHSY, CDR2 FQNENV. V was clipped by 0 bases and J by 3 bases; unmatched bases: 4. This CDR3 has 15 amino acids. The CDR3 region has the DNA TGTGCCAGCAGCCAATCGAGGGGGCTTGACACTGAAGCTTTCTTT. Translation gives CASSQSRGLDTEAFF.

The genes are TRBV4-1 and TRBJ1-5; 7 bases match TRBD1. The CDR3 has 16 amino acids. V lost 7 bases and J lost 0; bases outside the gene matches: 9. Germline V gene lookup returns CDR1 MGHRA and CDR2 YSYEKL. The CDR3 DNA reads TGCGCCAGCAATCCGACAGGGACCCATAGCAATCAGCCCCAGCATTTT. This encodes CASNPTGTHSNQPQHF.

CDR3 region: CASSLGQPNQPQHF. In nucleotides, the CDR3 is TGTGCCAGCAGTTTGGGACAACCCAATCAGCCCCAGCATTTT. The V and J genes are TRBV28 and TRBJ1-5; a weak D match, TRBD1 (6 bases). CDR1 and CDR2 from the germline V gene are MDHEN and SYDVKM. Trimming removed 3 bases from V and 3 bases from J, with 9 bases in between. CDR3 size: 14 residues.

The chain has TRBV5-6 and TRBJ2-1, with 10 bases lining up with TRBD1. V shed 4 bases and J 5 bases; nucleotides not matched to a gene: 6. Germline lookup yields CDR1 SGHDT and CDR2 YYEEEE. The CDR3 is made up of 15 amino acids. Written as DNA, the CDR3 is TGTGCCAGCAGCACCGGGACAGGGGTCCACAATGAGCAGTTCTTC. Protein product: CASSTGTGVHNEQFF.

The chain uses TRBV5-6 and TRBJ2-7; 7 bases are a match to TRBD2. CDR1 is SGHDT and CDR2 is YYEEEE in the germline V gene. The CDR3 is 15 amino acids. V shed 0 bases and J 4 bases; nucleotides not matched to a gene: 7. CDR3 residues: CASSLAASGNYEQYF. In DNA, the CDR3 is TGTGCCAGCAGCTTGGCGGCTAGCGGAAATTACGAGCAGTACTTC.

This chain joins TRBV7-2 and TRBJ1-3, with D tentatively TRBD1 (5 bases). Germline assignment: CDR1 SGHTA and CDR2 FQGNSA. Trimming pared 0 bases from V and 0 bases from J, leaving 9 bases between. This CDR3 contains 16 residues. Here the CDR3 reads CASSLARGGSGNTIYF. The CDR3 nucleotides are TGTGCCAGCAGCTTAGCGCGGGGGGGCTCTGGAAACACCATATATTTT.

This CDR3 is CASSLRLSNTGELFF. CDR3 coding DNA: TGTGCCAGCAGCTTACGGTTATCGAACACCGGGGAGCTGTTTTTT. This chain uses TRBV5-5 with TRBJ2-2; D is ambiguous. Germline CDR1 reads SGHKS; CDR2 reads YYEKEE (reference sequence). The CDR3 spans 15 residues. V dropped 2 bases and J dropped 0 bases, with 8 bases sitting between them. Complete variable domain (other parts from reference TRBV5-5 and TRBJ2-2): DAGVTQSPTHLIKTRGQQVTLRCSPISGHKSVSWYQQVLGQGPQFIFQYYEKEERGRGNFPDRFSARQFPNYSSELNVNALLLGDSALYLCASSLRLSNTGELFFGEGSRLTVL.

The CDR3 is CASSSRQGSGANVLTF. The CDR3 nucleotides read TGTGCCAGCAGCTCAAGACAGGGCTCTGGGGCCAACGTCCTGACTTTC. This chain joins TRBV7-3 and TRBJ2-6; TRBD1 matches at 7 bases. The J segment lost 0 bases and the V segment lost 4 bases, leaving 3 bases of the junction unmatched. Germline V CDR1 and CDR2: SGHTA, FQGTGA. This CDR3 has 16 residues. The complete variable domain, with remaining parts taken from reference TRBV7-3 and TRBJ2-6, reads GAGVSQTPSNKVTEKGKYVELRCDPISGHTALYWYRQSLGQGPEFLIYFQGTGAADDSGLPNDRFFAVRPEGSVSTLKIQRTERGDSAVYLCASSSRQGSGANVLTFGAGSRLTVL.

The chain carries TRBV5-1 and TRBJ1-1; no clear D. The germline CDR1 and CDR2 sequences are SGHRS and YFSETQ. The CDR3 consists of 15 residues. V dropped 0 bases and J dropped 3 bases, with 12 bases sitting between them. The CDR3 DNA follows: TGCGCCAGCAGCTTGGCTGTAGAGGGATACACTGAAGCTTTCTTT. Encoded protein: CASSLAVEGYTEAFF.

This clone has only one observation. J is TRBJ2-7 and V is TRBV7-3; 10 bases are a match to TRBD2. With V trimmed by 5 bases and J by 6 bases, 7 bases remained unmatched. This CDR3 contains 14 residues. CDR1 and CDR2 from the germline V gene are SGHTA and FQGTGA. The CDR3 protein is CASSPNGLAVEQYF. Written as DNA, the CDR3 is TGTGCCAGCAGCCCAAATGGACTAGCGGTCGAGCAGTACTTC.

J is TRBJ2-1 and V is TRBV7-2; TRBD1 aligns across 9 bases. The V and J ends lost 0 bases and 3 bases, in that order; junction bases with no gene match: 9. This CDR3 region has 18 residues. Germline assignment: CDR1 SGHTA and CDR2 FQGNSA. CDR3 sequence: CASSLALSGQGLYNEQFF. In nucleotides, the CDR3 is TGTGCCAGCAGCTTAGCTCTTTCGGGACAGGGACTCTACAATGAGCAGTTCTTC.

This sequence joins TRBV6-2 or TRBV6-3 and TRBJ2-7; 7 bases fit TRBD1. V lost 4 bases, J lost 7 bases, and 10 bases stayed unmatched. CDR3 length: 14 residues. From germline, CDR1 is MNHEY and CDR2 SVGEGT. This CDR3 is CASSSRQGVREQYF. The CDR3 bases are TGTGCCAGCAGTTCAAGGCAGGGGGTTCGGGAGCAGTACTTC.

This chain uses TRBV18 with TRBJ1-1, with unresolved D. V gave up 3 bases and J gave up 1 base, with 9 bases separating them. CDR3 length: 14 amino acids. Germline-derived CDR1 and CDR2 are KGHSH and LQKENI. CDR3 bases: TGTGCCAGCTCACCTGACATGCGGAACACTGAAGCTTTCTTT. This encodes CASSPDMRNTEAFF.

The genes are TRBV7-2 and TRBJ2-3; D perhaps matches TRBD2 (6 bases). CDR3 length equals 15 residues. Germline V gives CDR1 SGHTA, CDR2 FQGNSA. V lost 2 bases and J lost 0, with 9 bases in between. The CDR3 bases are TGTGCCAGCAGCTTACGGGGGACTAGCACAGATACGCAGTATTTT. This encodes CASSLRGTSTDTQYF.

A word on this clone: This may arise from a read error, as a much more abundant clone is one base away. V gene TRBV5-1 combines with J gene TRBJ1-1; the D gene is possibly TRBD1 (6 bases). The CDR3 is made up of 14 amino acids. Trimming stripped 3 bases from V and 0 bases from J, with 9 bases between. Germline loops: CDR1 SGHRS, CDR2 YFSETQ. CDR3 amino acids: CASSSDSLNTEAFF. The CDR3, as DNA: TGCGCCAGCAGCTCGGACAGTCTGAACACTGAAGCTTTCTTT.

This rearrangement joins TRBV28 to TRBJ2-5; 9 bases map to TRBD2. The CDR3 extends over 15 amino acids. V shed 4 bases, J shed 1 base, and the junction held 4 bases outside the gene matches. The germline V gene has CDR1 MDHEN and CDR2 SYDVKM. CDR3 nucleotide sequence: TGTGCCAGCAGTTCGAATAGCGGGGGCCAAGAGACCCAGTACTTC. Translating it yields CASSSNSGGQETQYF.

This clone was recorded only once. This sample includes further DNA sequences coding for the same CDR3. The chain joins TRBV9 to TRBJ2-2, with 7 bases identical to TRBD2. V lost 4 bases to trimming and J lost 3 bases; unmatched junction nucleotides: 6. The CDR3 length is 15 residues. CDR1 and CDR2 (germline): SGDLS, YYNGEE. The CDR3 reads CASSTSGGDTGELFF. For the CDR3, the DNA is TGTGCCAGCAGCACCAGTGGGGGGGACACCGGGGAGCTGTTTTTT. Combining the CDR3 with reference TRBV9 and TRBJ2-2 gives the whole variable domain DSGVTQTPKHLITATGQRVTLRCSPRSGDLSVYWYQQSLDQGLQFLIQYYNGEERAKGNILERFSAQQFPDLHSELNLSSLELGDSALYFCASSTSGGDTGELFFGEGSRLTVL.

The rearrangement links TRBV5-4 to TRBJ1-3; D not resolved. Deletions cut 3 bases from V and 2 bases from J, with 12 bases between. The CDR3 runs to 15 residues. Germline values: CDR1 SGHNT, CDR2 YYREEE (reference sequence). The CDR3 reads CASSSFESPGNTIYF. CDR3 coding DNA: TGTGCCAGCAGCTCTTTCGAGTCGCCTGGAAACACCATATATTTT.